The source of this TCR beta chain is a study of shared clonotypes between healthy human individuals. Study-level information: Three CD4 naive, three CD4 memory, two CD8 naive and one CD8 memory plate were used per donor.

Positive CCR7 selection of CD45RO-negative cells yielded the naive CD8 cells, and terminally differentiated effector memory CD45RA+ cells were excluded. Researchers divided each subset's genomic DNA evenly across several immunoSEQ plates. Measured with immunoSEQ multiplex PCR; TCRdb has only the in-frame clones, and not every one. The profile shows some 600,000 clones, approximately 96% of them singletons. Between the trimmed V and J ends, which lost 7 bases and 2 bases, there was a span of 15 bases. In germline, CDR1 is MDHEN, CDR2 SYDVKM. The CDR3 consists of 14 residues. The receptor comes from a young woman in good health. The V call is TRBV28, the J call TRBJ2-7; tentatively, D is TRBD1 (5 bases). Specimen: naive CD8+ T cells sorted from blood. The CDR3 loop is CASTIKSRAYEQYF. In DNA form, the CDR3 reads TGTGCCAGCACCATTAAGTCCAGGGCCTACGAGCAGTACTTC.